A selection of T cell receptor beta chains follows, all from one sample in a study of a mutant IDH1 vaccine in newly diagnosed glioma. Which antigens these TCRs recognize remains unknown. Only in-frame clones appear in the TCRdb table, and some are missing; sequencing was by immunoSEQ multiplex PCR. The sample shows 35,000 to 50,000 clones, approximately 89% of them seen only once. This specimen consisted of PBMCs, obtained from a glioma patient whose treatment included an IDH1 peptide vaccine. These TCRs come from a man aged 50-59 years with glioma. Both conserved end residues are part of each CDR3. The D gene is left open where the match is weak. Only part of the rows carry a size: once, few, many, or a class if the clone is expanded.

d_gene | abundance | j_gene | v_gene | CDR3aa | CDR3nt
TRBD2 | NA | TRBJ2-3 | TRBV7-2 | CASSLQRGGGTDTQYF | TGTGCCAGCAGCCTACAGCGGGGAGGGGGCACAGATACGCAGTATTTT
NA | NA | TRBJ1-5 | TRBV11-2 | CASSSNSNQPQHF | TGTGCCAGCAGCTCGAATAGCAATCAGCCCCAGCATTTT
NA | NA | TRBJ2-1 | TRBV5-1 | CASIPLVRGNEQFF | TGCGCCAGCATCCCCCTTGTTCGGGGCAATGAGCAGTTCTTC
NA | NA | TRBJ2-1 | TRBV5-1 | CASSLVRGSNEQFF | TGCGCCAGCAGCTTGGTTCGGGGCTCCAATGAGCAGTTCTTC
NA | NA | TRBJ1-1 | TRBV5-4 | CASSLGQRTEAFF | TGTGCCAGCAGCTTGGGACAGAGAACTGAAGCTTTCTTT
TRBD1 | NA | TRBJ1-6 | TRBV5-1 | CASSSGTANSPLHF | TGCGCCAGCAGCTCCGGGACAGCTAATTCACCCCTCCACTTT
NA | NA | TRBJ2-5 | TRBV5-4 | CASSLALGSQETQYF | TGTGCCAGCAGCTTGGCCTTGGGCAGCCAAGAGACCCAGTACTTC
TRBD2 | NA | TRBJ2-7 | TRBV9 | CASSVAPGLVYEQYF | TGTGCCAGCAGCGTCGCACCGGGACTAGTCTACGAGCAGTACTTC
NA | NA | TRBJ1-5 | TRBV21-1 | CASSKARGEGGLKQPQHF | TGTGCCAGCAGCAAAGCGCGTGGGGAGGGGGGACTTAAGCAGCCCCAGCATTTT
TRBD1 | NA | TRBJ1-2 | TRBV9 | CASSSSDRVGGYTF | TGTGCCAGCAGCTCCTCCGACAGGGTAGGAGGCTACACCTTC
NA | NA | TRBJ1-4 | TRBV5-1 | CASRLAAATNEKLFF | TGCGCCAGCAGGCTGGCGGCGGCAACTAATGAAAAACTGTTTTTT
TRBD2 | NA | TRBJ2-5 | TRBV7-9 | CASSRRTSVAYGETQYF | TGTGCCAGCAGCCGTCGGACTAGCGTGGCCTATGGGGAGACCCAGTACTTC
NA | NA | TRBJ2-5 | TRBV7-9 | CASSSPPGERRQETQYF | TGTGCCAGCAGCTCCCCACCTGGGGAGCGACGACAAGAGACCCAGTACTTC
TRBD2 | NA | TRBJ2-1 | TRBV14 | CASSQERAGSGRSYYNEQFF | TGTGCCAGCAGCCAAGAACGGGCGGGTAGCGGGAGGTCTTACTACAATGAGCAGTTCTTC
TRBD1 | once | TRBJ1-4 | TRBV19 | CASRGQRDEKLFF | TGTGCCAGTAGGGGACAGCGAGATGAAAAACTGTTTTTT
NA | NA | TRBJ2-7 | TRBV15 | CATSRGGRGARPHEQYF | TGTGCCACCAGCAGAGGAGGGCGGGGAGCTAGACCCCACGAGCAGTACTTC
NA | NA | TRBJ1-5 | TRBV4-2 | CASTQLAGSNQPQHF | TGTGCCAGCACCCAATTGGCAGGGAGCAATCAGCCCCAGCATTTT
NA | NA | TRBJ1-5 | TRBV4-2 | CASSQDWIGGYSNQPQHF | TGTGCCAGCAGCCAAGATTGGATCGGCGGTTATAGCAATCAGCCCCAGCATTTT
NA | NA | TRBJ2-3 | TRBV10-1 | CASSSLHGSTDTQYF | TGCGCCAGCAGTTCCCTCCACGGCAGCACAGATACGCAGTATTTT
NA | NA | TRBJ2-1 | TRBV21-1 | CASSLLSGRACNEQFF | TGTGCCAGCAGCCTACTCAGTGGGAGGGCCTGCAATGAGCAGTTCTTC
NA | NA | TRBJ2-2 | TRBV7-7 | CASSLGAANTGELFF | TGTGCTAGCAGCTTAGGAGCGGCTAACACCGGGGAGCTGTTTTTT
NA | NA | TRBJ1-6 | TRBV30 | CAWSVSGYNSPLHF | TGTGCCTGGAGTGTCTCCGGCTATAATTCACCCCTCCACTTT
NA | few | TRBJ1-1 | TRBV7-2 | CASRPLQGTAFF | TGTGCCAGCAGACCACTCCAGGGGACGGCTTTCTTT
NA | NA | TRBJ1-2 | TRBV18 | CASSQGSDYGYTF | TGTGCCAGCTCTCAAGGATCCGACTATGGCTACACCTTC